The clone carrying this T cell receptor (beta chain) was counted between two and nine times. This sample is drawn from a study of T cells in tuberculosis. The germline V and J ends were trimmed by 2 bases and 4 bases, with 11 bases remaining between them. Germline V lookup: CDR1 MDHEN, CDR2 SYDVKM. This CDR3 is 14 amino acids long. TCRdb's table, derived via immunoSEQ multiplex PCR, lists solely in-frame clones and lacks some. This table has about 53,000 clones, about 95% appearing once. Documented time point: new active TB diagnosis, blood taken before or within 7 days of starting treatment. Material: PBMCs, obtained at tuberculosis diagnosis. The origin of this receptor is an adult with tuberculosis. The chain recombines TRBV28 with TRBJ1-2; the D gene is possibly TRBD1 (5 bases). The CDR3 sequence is CASSLRGRGYGYTF. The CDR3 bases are TGTGCCAGCAGTTTAAGGGGCCGCGGCTATGGCTACACCTTC.